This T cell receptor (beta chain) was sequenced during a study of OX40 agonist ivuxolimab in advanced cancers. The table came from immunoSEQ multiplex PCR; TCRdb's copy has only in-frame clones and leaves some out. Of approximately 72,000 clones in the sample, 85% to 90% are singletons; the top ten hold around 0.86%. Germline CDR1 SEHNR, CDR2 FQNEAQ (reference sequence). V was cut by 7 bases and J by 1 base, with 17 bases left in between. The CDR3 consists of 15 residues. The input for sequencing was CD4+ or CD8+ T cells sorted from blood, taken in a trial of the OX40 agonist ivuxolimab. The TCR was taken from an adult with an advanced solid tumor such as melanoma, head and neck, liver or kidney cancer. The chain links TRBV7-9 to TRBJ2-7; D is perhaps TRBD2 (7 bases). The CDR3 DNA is TGTGCCAGCACGAACCGGGGGGCGAATTCCTACGAGCAGTACTTC. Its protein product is CASTNRGANSYEQYF.